This entry is about one T cell receptor beta chain. This clone showed up just once. Its target antigen remains unknown. One base away there is no much larger clone; base qualities are not given. The sample originates from a study of T cells in localized non-small cell lung cancer (dated by TCRdb to about 2020). General notes on the study: The study examined T cell repertoires in roughly 240 patients with early-stage NSCLC and compared tumors with uninvolved tumor-adjacent lungs. The cohort was made up of a few hundred treatment-naive NSCLC patients whose localized lung tumors had been resected. NSCLC patients had a mean age of approximately 70 years, and fewer than 150 were male and over 85 female. The paper as a whole reports these results and caveats: A median of approximately 62 of the top 100 tumor clones turned up in the paired uninvolved adjacent lung, and fewer than 35 of those clones also ranked among the top 100 of that same adjacent lung. Higher T cell density in blood was associated with longer overall survival, whereas higher clonality in adjacent lung was associated with shorter survival. Because multi-region tumor sequencing was not performed, intratumor heterogeneity could not be ruled out. Because the study design was exploratory, TCR variables were selected using unadjusted p-values without false-discovery rate correction. Uninvolved tumor-adjacent lung showed the highest T cell clonality, higher than tumor, which suggests more focused antigenic responses in the uninvolved tumor-adjacent lung.

At diagnosis, tumor, uninvolved tumor-adjacent lung and peripheral blood were collected and then preserved as a mix of FFPE and fresh-frozen material. Blood samples were analyzed as peripheral blood mononuclear cells for TCR repertoire profiling. CDR1 MNHEY and CDR2 SMNVEV are derived from the germline V gene (reference sequence). The CDR3 goes from the cysteine to the phenylalanine over 15 residues. The retained sequence is limited to the CDR3, 45 bases, with the frame set at the first base. The junction shows trimming of 6 bases on V and 0 bases on J, plus 9 bases between the germline ends. The immunoSEQ Assay was used to sequence TCR beta CDR3 regions from DNA. Concerning the study's data processing: To compute T cell density, TCR beta template counts were normalized to usable DNA, which was estimated by amplifying housekeeping genes. The preseqR package was used to estimate richness by extrapolating to 400,000 templates for PBMC samples and to 120,000 templates for tissue samples. Clonality was defined by subtracting Pielou's evenness from one. To identify tissue-enriched TCRs, differential abundance testing was run on productive amino-acid clonotypes with a minimum total count of 5 and an alpha of 0.1. The Jaccard Index and the Morisita Overlap Index were used to quantify repertoire overlap between compartments. GLIPH grouped TCR beta CDR3s together with public tetramer-defined viral CDR3s, and a viral motif had to include at least three viral sequences and also show V-gene enrichment. TCRdb provides this immuneACCESS table in a form limited to in-frame rearrangements. Some clones are lacking; in checked studies, under half of them reflect an unresolved V gene, and why the rest are absent is not known. V and J calls plus clone size are reproduced from that table; the DNA served to infer D and trimming. Counted in this sample were more than 15,000 clones; approximately 91% of them appeared once. The leading ten clones occupy over 7.5% of the sample.

The chain is made from TRBV27 and TRBJ2-6; possibly the D gene is TRBD1, per 6 matching bases. This clonotype was obtained from a man between 35 and 75 years old with stage I lung adenocarcinoma. The sequencing used peripheral blood, collected before any cancer treatment. The CDR3 protein: CASRWTASGANVLTF. The sequenced DNA is TGTGCCAGCAGGTGGACAGCCTCTGGGGCCAACGTCCTGACTTTC.